The 13 T cell receptor beta chains below were found in one sample sequenced in a study of cytomegalovirus exposure and HLA in healthy donors. In the PCR, 60 Vbeta and 13 Jbeta primers were used. Profiling relied on immunoSEQ multiplex PCR, and the TCRdb table lists in-frame clones only, not all of them. This sample yields 150,000 to 200,000 clones, of which about 79% are seen a single time; 0.75% to 0.8% belongs to the top ten. The sample taken for sequencing was PBMCs. These receptors all stem from a female donor in good health and CMV-seronegative.

This clone has more than one count but fewer than ten. V gene TRBV5-5 combines with J gene TRBJ1-1; tentative D call: TRBD1 (5 bases). The CDR3 runs 14 residues. V shed 0 bases and J shed 1 base, with 7 bases lying between them. The germline CDR1 and CDR2 sequences are SGHKS and YYEKEE (reference sequence). The CDR3, as DNA: TGTGCCAGCAGCTTGGCCAGGGCGAACACTGAAGCTTTCTTT. It codes for CASSLARANTEAFF.

This clone was seen only once. The V and J genes are TRBV4-3 and TRBJ1-5, with TRBD1 identical over 7 bases. V trimming: 2 bases; J trimming: 2 bases; junction bases outside the gene matches: 6. Per the germline V gene, CDR1 is LGHNA and CDR2 is YSLEER. This CDR3 contains 16 residues. The CDR3 loop reads CASSQLYGQGNQPQHF. In DNA form, the CDR3 reads TGCGCCAGCAGCCAACTTTACGGACAGGGCAATCAGCCCCAGCATTTT.

CDR3 sequence (DNA): TGTGCCAGCAGCGTCGGGACAGCGACTGGCTACACCTTC. Protein sequence: CASSVGTATGYTF. This sequence joins TRBV5-6 and TRBJ1-2; TRBD1 matches at 7 bases. Unmatched junction bases numbered 7, after V lost 4 bases and J lost 7 bases. The CDR3 totals 13 residues. Germline CDR1 reads SGHDT; CDR2 reads YYEEEE.

This clone was seen a few times. V gene TRBV25-1 combines with J gene TRBJ2-3, with D perhaps matching TRBD1 (5 bases). The CDR3 length is 13 residues. Trimming stripped 9 bases from V and 2 bases from J, with 12 bases between. Germline CDR1 reads MGHDK; CDR2 reads SYGVNS. CDR3 sequence (DNA): TGTGCCAGTAGCCAGGGCTCCACAGATACGCAGTATTTT. Encoded protein: CASSQGSTDTQYF.

The chain combines TRBV7-2 with TRBJ2-3, with D uncertain. CDR1 and CDR2 from the germline V gene are SGHTA and FQGNSA. The V end lost 0 bases, the J end lost 2 bases, and 6 bases lay between the germline ends. The CDR3 spans 14 residues. Here the CDR3 reads CASSLASFTDTQYF. In DNA, the CDR3 is TGTGCCAGCAGCTTAGCCAGTTTCACAGATACGCAGTATTTT.

The V and J genes are TRBV5-6 and TRBJ1-4; D uncertain. This CDR3 is 11 amino acids long. CDR1 SGHDT and CDR2 YYEEEE come from the germline V gene. V was trimmed by 2 bases and J by 11 bases, leaving 7 bases between them. CDR3 loop: CASSFAGKLFF. The CDR3 DNA reads as TGTGCCAGCAGCTTTGCGGGGAAACTGTTTTTT.

About this clone itself: An end of the junction differs from the germline gene, which may be a read error. The V and J genes are TRBV13 and TRBJ2-6, with a weak D call TRBD1 (5 bases). The CDR3 has 15 residues. CDR1 PRHDT and CDR2 FYEKMQ come from the germline V gene (reference sequence). The CDR3 nucleotides read TGTGCCAGCAGCGCCACCCTCTCTGGGGCCAACGGCCTGACTTTC. As protein: CASSATLSGANGLTF.

The chain is built from TRBV27 and TRBJ1-1; 10 bases agree with TRBD1. The V segment lost 5 bases and the J segment 8 bases; nucleotides outside the gene matches: 11. Germline CDR1 and CDR2: MNHEY and SMNVEV (reference sequence). This CDR3 region has 15 residues. The DNA for the CDR3 is TGTGCCAGCAGTCAGAGGGGGACAGGGGCTGTCGAAGCTTTCTTT. This encodes CASSQRGTGAVEAFF.

DNA for the CDR3: TGTGCCAGCAGTTTCCTACAGGGTCGGACTGAAGCTTTCTTT. Translating gives CASSFLQGRTEAFF. The rearrangement uses TRBV27 and TRBJ1-1; a weak D match, TRBD1 (6 bases). This CDR3 has 14 residues. V was cut by 3 bases and J by 5 bases, with 13 bases left in between. Per germline, CDR1 MNHEY and CDR2 SMNVEV (reference sequence).

This sequence joins TRBV28 and TRBJ2-7; tentative D call: TRBD1 (5 bases). V was clipped by 5 bases and J by 6 bases, with 11 bases between them. This CDR3 comprises 12 residues. CDR1 is MDHEN and CDR2 is SYDVKM in the germline V gene. CDR3 DNA: TGTGCCAGCAGTGAGGACATCCCCGAGCAGTACTTC. It codes for CASSEDIPEQYF.

The genes are TRBV5-5 and TRBJ2-7; unclear D gene. Per germline, CDR1 SGHKS and CDR2 YYEKEE (reference sequence). The CDR3 is 16 amino acids. Deletions cut 5 bases from V and 2 bases from J, with 20 bases between. The CDR3 DNA is TGTGCCAGCAGGCTGAGCCAGGCTGGGTCCCCCTACGAGCAGTACTTC. Its translation is CASRLSQAGSPYEQYF.

CDR3 bases: TGCGCCAGCAGCCAAGGACCGGGTTTAGAGACCCAGTACTTC. It codes for CASSQGPGLETQYF. The chain couples TRBV4-3 to TRBJ2-5; no firm D call. CDR1 is LGHNA, CDR2 YSLEER, per germline. Trimming cost V 1 base and J 4 bases, with 10 bases left between them. The CDR3 is made up of 14 amino acids.

The count of this clone is one. In DNA, the CDR3 is TGTGCCAGCAGTTACTCCTTCGTCCCCTACGAGCAGTACTTC. Its translation: CASSYSFVPYEQYF. This chain links TRBV6-5 with TRBJ2-5; D unresolved. The assigned J gene may be wrong: the sequence end matches TRBJ2-7 better. The CDR3 is made up of 14 amino acids. Germline V gene lookup returns CDR1 MNHEY and CDR2 SVGAGI.